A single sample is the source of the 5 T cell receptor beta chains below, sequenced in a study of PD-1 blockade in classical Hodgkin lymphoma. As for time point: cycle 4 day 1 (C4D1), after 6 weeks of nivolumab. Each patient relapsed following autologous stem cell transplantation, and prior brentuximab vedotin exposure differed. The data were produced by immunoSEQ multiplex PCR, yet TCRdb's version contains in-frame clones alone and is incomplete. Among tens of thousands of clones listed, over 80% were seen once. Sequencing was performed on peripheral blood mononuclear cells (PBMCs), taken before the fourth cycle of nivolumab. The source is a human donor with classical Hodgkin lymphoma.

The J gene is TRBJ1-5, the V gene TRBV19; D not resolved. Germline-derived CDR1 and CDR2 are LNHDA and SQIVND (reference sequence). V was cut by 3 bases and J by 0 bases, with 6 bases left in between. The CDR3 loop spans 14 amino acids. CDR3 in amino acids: CASSMINSNQPQHF. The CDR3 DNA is TGTGCCAGTAGTATGATCAATAGCAATCAGCCCCAGCATTTT.

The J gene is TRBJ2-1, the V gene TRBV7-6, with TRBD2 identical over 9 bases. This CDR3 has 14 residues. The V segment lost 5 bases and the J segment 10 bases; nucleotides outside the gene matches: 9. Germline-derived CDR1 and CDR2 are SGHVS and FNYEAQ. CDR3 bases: TGTGCCAGCAGCGGTAGGACTAGCGAAGGGGAGCAGTTCTTC. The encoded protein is CASSGRTSEGEQFF.

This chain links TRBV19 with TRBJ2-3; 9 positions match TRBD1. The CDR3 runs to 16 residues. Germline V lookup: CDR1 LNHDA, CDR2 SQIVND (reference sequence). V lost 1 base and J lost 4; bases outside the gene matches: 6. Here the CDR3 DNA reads TGTGCCAGTAGTATAGGGTCGGGACAGGGCTCAGATACGCAGTATTTT. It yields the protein CASSIGSGQGSDTQYF.

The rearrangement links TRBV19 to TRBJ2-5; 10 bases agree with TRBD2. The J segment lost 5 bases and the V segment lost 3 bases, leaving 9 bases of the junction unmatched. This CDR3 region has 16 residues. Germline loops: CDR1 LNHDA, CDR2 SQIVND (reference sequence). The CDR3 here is CASSILTSGSGETQYF. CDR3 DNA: TGTGCCAGTAGTATCCTGACTAGCGGGTCTGGGGAGACCCAGTACTTC.

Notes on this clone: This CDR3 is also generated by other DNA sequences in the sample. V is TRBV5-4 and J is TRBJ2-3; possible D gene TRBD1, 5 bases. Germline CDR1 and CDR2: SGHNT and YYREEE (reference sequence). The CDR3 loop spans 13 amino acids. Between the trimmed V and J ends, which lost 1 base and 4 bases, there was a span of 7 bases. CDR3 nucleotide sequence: TGTGCCAGCAGCTTGTGGGGCCCAGATACGCAGTATTTT. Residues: CASSLWGPDTQYF. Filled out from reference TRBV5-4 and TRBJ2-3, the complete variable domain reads ETGVTQSPTHLIKTRGQQVTLRCSSQSGHNTVSWYQQALGQGPQFIFQYYREEENGRGNFPPRFSGLQFPNYSSELNVNALELDDSALYLCASSLWGPDTQYFGPGTRLTVL.